The 4 T cell receptor beta chains below were found in one sample sequenced in a study of blood T cells in healthy people across ages. Sample-barcoded 5' priming and a J-beta primer mix drove a second PCR of 7 to 11 cycles. Via MiXCR, TCRdb re-called the 5' RACE reads, giving one row per CDR3 protein. The table lists about 1,800,000 distinct CDR3 sequences, 28% of them singletons. The material sequenced was blood. The source is a woman between 25 and 40 years old in good health.

The table lists this clonotype with a few counts. The chain links TRBV20-1 to TRBJ2-1; the match to TRBD2 covers 9 bases. After removal of 0 bases from V and 7 bases from J, the junction contained 13 bases not matched to a gene. Germline CDR1 reads DFQATT; CDR2 reads SNEGSKA (reference sequence). This CDR3 is built from 17 residues. As DNA, the CDR3 is TGCAGTGCTAGAGATGGACGGCGGGGGGGCGTTCGGAATGAGCAGTTCTTC. Its translation is CSARDGRRGGVRNEQFF.

In this sample, this clonotype turned up a few times. The J gene is TRBJ2-7, the V gene TRBV7-2, with D perhaps TRBD1 (6 bases). Germline CDR1 is SGHTA and CDR2 is FQGNSA. The CDR3 spans 16 residues. V gave up 1 base and J gave up 1 base, with 14 bases separating them. This CDR3 is CASSLGVAGTSYEQYF. CDR3 bases: TGTGCCAGCAGCTTAGGTGTGGCAGGGACATCCTACGAGCAGTACTTC.

This chain uses TRBV19 with TRBJ1-2; 7 bases match TRBD1. Germline CDR1 is LNHDA and CDR2 is SQIVND (reference sequence). The V gene end was trimmed by 7 bases and the J gene end by 7 bases; junction bases not matched to a gene: 9. The CDR3 totals 13 residues. CDR3 amino acids: CASTDREILGYTF. CDR3 DNA sequence: TGTGCCAGTACCGACAGGGAGATACTTGGCTACACCTTC.

This clonotype has only one observation. The rearrangement joins TRBV7-9 to TRBJ2-3; 10 bases fit TRBD2. V was pared by 2 bases and J by 7 bases, with 9 bases of the junction left unmatched. Germline-derived CDR1 and CDR2 are SEHNR and FQNEAQ (reference sequence). This CDR3 spans 16 amino acids. The CDR3 DNA follows: TGTGCCAGCAGCTTATTTCTAGCGGGAGACGCAAATACGCAGTATTTT. Its translation is CASSLFLAGDANTQYF.